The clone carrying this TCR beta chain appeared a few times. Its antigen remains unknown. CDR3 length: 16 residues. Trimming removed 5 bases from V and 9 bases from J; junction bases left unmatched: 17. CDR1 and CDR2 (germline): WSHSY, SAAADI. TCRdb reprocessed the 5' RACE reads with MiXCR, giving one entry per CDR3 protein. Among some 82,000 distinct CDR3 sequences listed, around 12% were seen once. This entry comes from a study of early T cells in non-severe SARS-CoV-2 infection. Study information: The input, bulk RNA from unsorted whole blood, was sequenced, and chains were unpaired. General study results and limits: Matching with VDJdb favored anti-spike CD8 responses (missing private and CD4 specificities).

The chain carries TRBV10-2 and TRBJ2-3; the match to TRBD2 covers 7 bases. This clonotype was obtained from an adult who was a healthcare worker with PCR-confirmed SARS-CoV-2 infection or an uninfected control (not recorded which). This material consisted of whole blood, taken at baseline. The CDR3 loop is CASSWTTGGGPSTQYF. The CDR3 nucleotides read TGCGCCAGCAGTTGGACTACTGGCGGGGGACCCTCCACGCAGTATTTT.